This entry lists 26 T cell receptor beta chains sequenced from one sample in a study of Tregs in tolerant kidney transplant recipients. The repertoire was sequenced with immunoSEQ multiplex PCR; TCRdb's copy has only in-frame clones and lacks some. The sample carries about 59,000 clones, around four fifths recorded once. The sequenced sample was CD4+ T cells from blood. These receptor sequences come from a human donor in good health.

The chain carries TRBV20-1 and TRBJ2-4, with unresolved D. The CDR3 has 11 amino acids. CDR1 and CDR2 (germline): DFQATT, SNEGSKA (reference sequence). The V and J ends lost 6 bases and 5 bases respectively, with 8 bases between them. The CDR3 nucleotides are TGCAGTGCAAAGAGGCAAAACATTCAGTACTTC. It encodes CSAKRQNIQYF.

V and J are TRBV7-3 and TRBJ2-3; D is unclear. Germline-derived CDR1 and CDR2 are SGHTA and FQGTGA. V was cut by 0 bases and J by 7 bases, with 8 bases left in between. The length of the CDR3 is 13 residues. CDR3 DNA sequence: TGTGCCAGCAGCTTAACCCGCCTCTATACGCAGTATTTT. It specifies CASSLTRLYTQYF.

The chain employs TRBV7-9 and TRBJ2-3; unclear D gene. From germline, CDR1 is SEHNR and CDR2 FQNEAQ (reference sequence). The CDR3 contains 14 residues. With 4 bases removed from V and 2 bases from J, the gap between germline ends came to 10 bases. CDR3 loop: CASSSDGYTDTQYF. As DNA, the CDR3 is TGTGCCAGCAGCTCGGACGGGTACACAGATACGCAGTATTTT. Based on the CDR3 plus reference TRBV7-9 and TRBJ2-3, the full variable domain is DTGVSQNPRHKITKRGQNVTFRCDPISEHNRLYWYRQTLGQGPEFLTYFQNEAQLEKSRLLSDRFSAERPKGSFSTLEIQRTEQGDSAMYLCASSSDGYTDTQYFGPGTRLTVL.

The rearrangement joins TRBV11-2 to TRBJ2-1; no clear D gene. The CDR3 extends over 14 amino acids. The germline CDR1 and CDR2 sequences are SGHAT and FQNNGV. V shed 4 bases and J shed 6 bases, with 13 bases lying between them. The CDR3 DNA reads TGTGCCAGCAGCTACCCCTCGGGCGGCAATGAGCAGTTCTTC. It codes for CASSYPSGGNEQFF. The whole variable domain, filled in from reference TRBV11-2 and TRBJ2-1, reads EAGVAQSPRYKIIEKRQSVAFWCNPISGHATLYWYQQILGQGPKLLIQFQNNGVVDDSQLPKDRFSAERLKGVDSTLKIQPAKLEDSAVYLCASSYPSGGNEQFFGPGTRLTVL.

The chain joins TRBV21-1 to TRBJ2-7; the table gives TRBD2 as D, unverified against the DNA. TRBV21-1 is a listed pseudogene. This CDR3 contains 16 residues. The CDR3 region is CASSPGPTSGGAEQYF. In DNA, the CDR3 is TGTGCCAGCAGCCCAGGACCAACTAGCGGGGGGGCCGAGCAGTACTTC.

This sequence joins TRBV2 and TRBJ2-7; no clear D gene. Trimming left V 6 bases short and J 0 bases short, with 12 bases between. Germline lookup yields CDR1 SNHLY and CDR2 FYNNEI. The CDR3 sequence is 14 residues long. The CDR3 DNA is TGTGCCAGCAGCCCCAACACAGTCTCCTACGAGCAGTACTTC. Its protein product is CASSPNTVSYEQYF.

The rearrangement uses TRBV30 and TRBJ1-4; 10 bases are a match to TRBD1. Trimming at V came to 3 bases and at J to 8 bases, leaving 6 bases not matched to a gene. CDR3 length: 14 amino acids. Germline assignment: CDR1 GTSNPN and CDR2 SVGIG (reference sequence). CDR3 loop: CAWRVPGQGEKLFF. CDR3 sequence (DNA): TGTGCCTGGAGGGTACCGGGACAGGGGGAAAAACTGTTTTTT.

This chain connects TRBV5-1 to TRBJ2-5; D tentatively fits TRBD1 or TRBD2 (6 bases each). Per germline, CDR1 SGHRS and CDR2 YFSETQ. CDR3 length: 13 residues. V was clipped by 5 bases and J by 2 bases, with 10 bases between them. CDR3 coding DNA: TGCGCCAGCAGAACAGGGACTCAAGAGACCCAGTACTTC. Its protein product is CASRTGTQETQYF.

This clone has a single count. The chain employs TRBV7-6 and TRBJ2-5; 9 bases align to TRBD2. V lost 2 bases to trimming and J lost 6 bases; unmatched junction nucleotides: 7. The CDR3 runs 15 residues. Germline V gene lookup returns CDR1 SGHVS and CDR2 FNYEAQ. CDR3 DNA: TGTGCCAGCAGCTTAAGCGGGGGGATCCGTCAGACCCAGTACTTC. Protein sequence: CASSLSGGIRQTQYF.

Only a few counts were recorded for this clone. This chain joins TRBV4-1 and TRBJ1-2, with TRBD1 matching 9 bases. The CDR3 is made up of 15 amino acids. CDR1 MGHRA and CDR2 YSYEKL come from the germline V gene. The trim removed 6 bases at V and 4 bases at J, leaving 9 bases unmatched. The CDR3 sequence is CASRKGQGLFYGYTF. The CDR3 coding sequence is TGCGCCAGCAGAAAGGGACAGGGCCTCTTCTATGGCTACACCTTC.

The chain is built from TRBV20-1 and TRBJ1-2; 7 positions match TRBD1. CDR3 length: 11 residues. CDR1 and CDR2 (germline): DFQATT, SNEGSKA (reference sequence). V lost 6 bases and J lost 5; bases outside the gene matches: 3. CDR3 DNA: TGCAGTGCCCGGACAGGTTATGGCTACACCTTC. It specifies CSARTGYGYTF.

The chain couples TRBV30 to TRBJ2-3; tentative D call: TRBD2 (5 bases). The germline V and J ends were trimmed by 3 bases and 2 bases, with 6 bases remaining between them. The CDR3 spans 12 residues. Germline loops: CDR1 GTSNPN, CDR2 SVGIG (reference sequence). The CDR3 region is CAWRTTTDTQYF. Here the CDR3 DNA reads TGTGCCTGGAGGACTACCACAGATACGCAGTATTTT.

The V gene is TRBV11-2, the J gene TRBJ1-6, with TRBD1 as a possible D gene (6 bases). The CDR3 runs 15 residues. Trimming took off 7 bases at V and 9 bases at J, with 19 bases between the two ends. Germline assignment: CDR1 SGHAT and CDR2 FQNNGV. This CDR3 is CASKRVGGIRSPLHF. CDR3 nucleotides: TGTGCCAGCAAGCGGGTAGGGGGGATACGTTCACCCCTCCACTTT.

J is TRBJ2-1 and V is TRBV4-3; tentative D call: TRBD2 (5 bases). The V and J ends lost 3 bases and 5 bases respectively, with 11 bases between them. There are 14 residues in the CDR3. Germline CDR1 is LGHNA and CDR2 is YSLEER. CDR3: CASSQPGTNNEQFF. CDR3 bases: TGCGCCAGCAGCCAGCCGGGAACCAACAATGAGCAGTTCTTC.

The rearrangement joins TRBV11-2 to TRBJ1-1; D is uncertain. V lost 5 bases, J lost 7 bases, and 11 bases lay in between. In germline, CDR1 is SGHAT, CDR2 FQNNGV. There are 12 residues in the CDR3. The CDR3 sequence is CASSINYGEAFF. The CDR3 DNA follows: TGTGCCAGCAGCATCAATTACGGTGAAGCTTTCTTT.

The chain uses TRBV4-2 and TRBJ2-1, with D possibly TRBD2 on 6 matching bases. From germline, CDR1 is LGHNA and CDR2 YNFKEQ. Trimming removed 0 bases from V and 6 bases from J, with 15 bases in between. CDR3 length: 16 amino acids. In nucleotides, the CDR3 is TGTGCCAGCAGCCAAGAACGGCGGGGCCCACTCAATGAGCAGTTCTTC. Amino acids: CASSQERRGPLNEQFF.

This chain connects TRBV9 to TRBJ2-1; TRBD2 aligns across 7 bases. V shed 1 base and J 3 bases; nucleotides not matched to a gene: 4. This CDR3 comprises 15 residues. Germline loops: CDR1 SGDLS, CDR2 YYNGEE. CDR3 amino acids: CASSVNLADYNEQFF. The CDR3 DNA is TGTGCCAGCAGCGTAAATCTAGCGGACTACAATGAGCAGTTCTTC. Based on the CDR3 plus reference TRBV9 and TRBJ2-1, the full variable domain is DSGVTQTPKHLITATGQRVTLRCSPRSGDLSVYWYQQSLDQGLQFLIQYYNGEERAKGNILERFSAQQFPDLHSELNLSSLELGDSALYFCASSVNLADYNEQFFGPGTRLTVL.

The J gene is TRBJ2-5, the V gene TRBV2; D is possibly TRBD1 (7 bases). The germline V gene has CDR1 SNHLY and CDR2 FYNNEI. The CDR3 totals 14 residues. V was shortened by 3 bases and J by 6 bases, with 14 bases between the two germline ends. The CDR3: CASSEGQGGKTQYF. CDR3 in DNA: TGTGCCAGCAGTGAGGGTCAGGGGGGAAAGACCCAGTACTTC.

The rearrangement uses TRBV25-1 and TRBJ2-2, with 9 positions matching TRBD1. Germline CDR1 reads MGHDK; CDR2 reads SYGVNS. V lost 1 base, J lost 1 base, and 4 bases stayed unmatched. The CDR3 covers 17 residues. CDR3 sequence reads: CASSESTGGENTGELFF. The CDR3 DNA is TGTGCCAGCAGTGAATCGACAGGGGGGGAGAACACCGGGGAGCTGTTTTTT.

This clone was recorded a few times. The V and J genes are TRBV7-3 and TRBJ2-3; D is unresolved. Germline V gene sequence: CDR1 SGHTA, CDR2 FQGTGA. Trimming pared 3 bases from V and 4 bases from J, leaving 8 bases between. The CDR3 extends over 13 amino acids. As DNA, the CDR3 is TGTGCCAGCAGCTTTACAGCTTCAGATACGCAGTATTTT. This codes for CASSFTASDTQYF.

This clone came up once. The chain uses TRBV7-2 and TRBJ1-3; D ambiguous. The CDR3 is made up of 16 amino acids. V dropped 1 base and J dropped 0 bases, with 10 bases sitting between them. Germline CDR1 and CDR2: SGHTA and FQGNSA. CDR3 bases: TGTGCCAGCAGCTTAGGTTTAGTGAGCTCTGGAAACACCATATATTTT. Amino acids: CASSLGLVSSGNTIYF.

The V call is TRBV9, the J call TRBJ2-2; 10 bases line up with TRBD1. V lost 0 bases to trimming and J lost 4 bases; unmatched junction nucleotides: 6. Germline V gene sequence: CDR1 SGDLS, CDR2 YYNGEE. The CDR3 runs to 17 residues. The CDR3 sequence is CASSVGAGTGATGELFF. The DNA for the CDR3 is TGTGCCAGCAGCGTAGGGGCTGGGACAGGGGCCACCGGGGAGCTGTTTTTT.

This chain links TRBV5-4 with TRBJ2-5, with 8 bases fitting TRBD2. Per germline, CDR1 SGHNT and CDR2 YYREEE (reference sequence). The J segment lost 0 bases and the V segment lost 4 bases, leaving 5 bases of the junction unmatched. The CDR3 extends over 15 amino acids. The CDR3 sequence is CASSPAGGNQETQYF. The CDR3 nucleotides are TGTGCCAGCAGCCCGGCGGGGGGAAACCAAGAGACCCAGTACTTC.

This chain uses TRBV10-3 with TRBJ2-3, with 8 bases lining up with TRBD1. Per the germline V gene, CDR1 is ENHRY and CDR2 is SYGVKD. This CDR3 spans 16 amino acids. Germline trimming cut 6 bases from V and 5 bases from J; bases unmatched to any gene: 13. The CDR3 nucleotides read TGTGCCATCAGCCTACCCGGGACAGGTGGGGTAGATACGCAGTATTTT. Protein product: CAISLPGTGGVDTQYF.

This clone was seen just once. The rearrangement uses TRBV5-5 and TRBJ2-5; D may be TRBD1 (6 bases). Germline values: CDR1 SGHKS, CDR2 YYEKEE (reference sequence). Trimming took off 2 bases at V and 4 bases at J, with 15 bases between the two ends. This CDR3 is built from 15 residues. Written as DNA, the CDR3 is TGTGCCAGCAGCTTCGAACCTGGACAGTCAGAGACCCAGTACTTC. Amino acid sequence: CASSFEPGQSETQYF.

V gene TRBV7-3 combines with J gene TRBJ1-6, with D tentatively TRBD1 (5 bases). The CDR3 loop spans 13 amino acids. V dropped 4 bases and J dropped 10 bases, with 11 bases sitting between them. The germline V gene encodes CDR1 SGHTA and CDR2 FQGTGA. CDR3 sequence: CASSSMGGSPLHF. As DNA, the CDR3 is TGTGCCAGCAGCTCGATGGGGGGATCACCCCTCCACTTT.